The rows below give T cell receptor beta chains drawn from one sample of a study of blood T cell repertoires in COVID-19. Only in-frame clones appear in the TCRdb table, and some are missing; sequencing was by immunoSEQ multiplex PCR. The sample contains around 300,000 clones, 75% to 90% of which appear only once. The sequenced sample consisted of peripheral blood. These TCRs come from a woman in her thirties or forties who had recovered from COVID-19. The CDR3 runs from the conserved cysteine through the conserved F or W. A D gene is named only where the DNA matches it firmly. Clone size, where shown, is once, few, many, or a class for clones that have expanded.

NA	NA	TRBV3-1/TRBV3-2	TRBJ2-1	TGTGCCAGCAGCTCATCGGAGGTCTACAATGAGCAGTTCTTC	CASSSSEVYNEQFF
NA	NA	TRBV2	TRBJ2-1	TGTGCCAGCAGTGACGGTAGCGGAGACGGGAACAATGAGCAGTTCTTC	CASSDGSGDGNNEQFF
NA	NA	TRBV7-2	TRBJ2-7	TGTGCCAGCAGCTTAGCTGGCGGAAGCTCCTACGAGCAGTACTTC	CASSLAGGSSYEQYF
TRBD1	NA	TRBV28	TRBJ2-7	TGTGCCGTGACAGGGCCCCCCTACGAGCAGTACTTC	CAVTGPPYEQYF
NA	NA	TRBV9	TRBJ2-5	TGTGCCAGCAGCGTGGGGGACTTCCCGTACCAAGAGACCCAGTACTTC	CASSVGDFPYQETQYF
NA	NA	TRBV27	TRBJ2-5	TGTGCCAGCAGTTTCCGGGAGCAGGAGACCCAGTACTTC	CASSFREQETQYF
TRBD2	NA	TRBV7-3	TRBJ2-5	TGTGCCAGCAGCTTAACGAAGCGGGAGGGCCGAGGGGAGACCCAGTACTTC	CASSLTKREGRGETQYF
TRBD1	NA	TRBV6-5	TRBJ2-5	TGTGCCAGCAGTAAACCGGGACAGGGTTCGGAGACCCAGTACTTC	CASSKPGQGSETQYF
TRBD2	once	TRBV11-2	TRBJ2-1	TGTGCCAGCAGCGGACATCACCTGGGACTAGCGGGAGATGAGCAGTTCTTC	CASSGHHLGLAGDEQFF
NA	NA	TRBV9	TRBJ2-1	TGTGCCAGCAGCCCACACCTCTACGCGCGGGAACTTAATGAGCAGTTCTTC	CASSPHLYARELNEQFF
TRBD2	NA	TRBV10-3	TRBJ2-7	TGTGCCATCAGGACTAGCGGGAGTATCTACGAGCAGTACTTC	CAIRTSGSIYEQYF